This TCR beta chain is drawn from a study of glioma-infiltrating T cells. Using RNA template, CDR3s of TCR alpha and beta were amplified with iRepertoire arm-PCR. One-step reverse transcription and amplification started from approximately 100-400 ng of tissue mRNA or PBMC total RNA. TCRdb ran MiXCR on the multiplex PCR reads and lists one entry per CDR3 protein. This sample has under 200,000 distinct CDR3 sequences, with about 32% found just once. This clonotype was detected many times. This clonotype was obtained from a human donor with low-grade glioma or glioblastoma, undergoing nonglioma brain surgery, or in good health (not recorded which). Sequences were obtained from glioma tissue, nonneoplastic brain tissue, or PBMCs (not recorded which).

The CDR3 here is CASSLSGTGGSFVTGELFF. CDR3 nucleotide sequence: TGTGCCAGCAGCCTTTCCGGGACAGGGGGGTCCTTTGTCACCGGGGAGCTGTTTTTT. This chain links TRBV6-2 or TRBV6-3 with TRBJ2-2; the match to TRBD1 covers 11 bases. Germline V gene data show CDR1 as MNHEY and CDR2 as SVGEGT. Trimming cost V 6 bases and J 4 bases; bases outside gene matches: 16. This CDR3 has 19 amino acids.